Listed here are 17 T cell receptor beta chains from one sample, sequenced in a study of OX40 agonist ivuxolimab in advanced cancers. The method was immunoSEQ multiplex PCR; TCRdb's version includes in-frame clones alone and lacks a portion of them. The sample consists of fewer than 85,000 clones, 80% to 85% of them appearing once. Sequenced here: CD4+ or CD8+ T cells sorted from blood, sampled in a trial of the OX40 agonist ivuxolimab. These receptors were collected from an adult with an advanced solid tumor such as melanoma, head and neck, liver or kidney cancer.

This clone was seen more than once but under ten times. In nucleotides, the CDR3 is TGCGCCAGCAGACGAACAGAGAACACCGGGGAGCTGTTTTTT. Translated: CASRRTENTGELFF. The chain recombines TRBV4-3 with TRBJ2-2; D gene unclear. In germline, CDR1 is LGHNA, CDR2 YSLEER. V was shortened by 6 bases and J by 1 base, with 9 bases between the two germline ends. CDR3 length: 14 residues.

This clone was observed a few times. This chain connects TRBV6-1 to TRBJ2-2; 10 bases match TRBD2. The CDR3 runs 18 residues. V lost 0 bases to trimming and J lost 0 bases; unmatched junction nucleotides: 4. Germline CDR1 MNHNS, CDR2 SASEGT. The CDR3 here is CASSEALSGGANTGELFF. CDR3 coding DNA: TGTGCCAGCAGTGAAGCGCTCAGCGGGGGGGCGAACACCGGGGAGCTGTTTTTT.

J is TRBJ1-5 and V is TRBV18; D is ambiguous. The CDR3 extends over 14 amino acids. V lost 3 bases to trimming and J lost 4 bases, with 10 bases between them. CDR1 and CDR2 from the germline V gene are KGHSH and LQKENI. The CDR3 loop reads CASSPQRANQPQHF. For the CDR3, the DNA is TGTGCCAGCTCACCCCAACGAGCTAATCAGCCCCAGCATTTT.

The sample holds a few counts of this clone. The V and J genes are TRBV10-3 and TRBJ1-1; D is unclear. Germline loops: CDR1 ENHRY, CDR2 SYGVKD. The V end was cut by 4 bases, the J end by 3 bases, with 9 bases between. The CDR3 runs 13 residues. The CDR3 loop reads CAISAEGDTEAFF. As DNA, the CDR3 is TGTGCCATCAGTGCGGAGGGTGACACTGAAGCTTTCTTT.

This clone is classed as medium-sized. The genes are TRBV5-1 and TRBJ1-2; no firm D call. V was clipped by 1 base and J by 0 bases, with 4 bases between them. Per the germline V gene, CDR1 is SGHRS and CDR2 is YFSETQ. This CDR3 is 13 amino acids long. The CDR3 region is CASSLYSNYGYTF. The CDR3 DNA is TGCGCCAGCAGCTTGTACTCTAACTATGGCTACACCTTC.

The count of this clone is one. The rearrangement joins TRBV9 to TRBJ1-3; D is possibly TRBD1 (5 bases). Per germline, CDR1 SGDLS and CDR2 YYNGEE. CDR3 length: 14 residues. Trimming left V 4 bases short and J 2 bases short, with 10 bases between. CDR3 protein: CASSPGGAGNTIYF. In DNA, the CDR3 is TGTGCCAGCAGCCCGGGGGGGGCTGGAAACACCATATATTTT.

This clone was seen a single time. The genes are TRBV6-1 and TRBJ1-1; tentative D call: TRBD1 (5 bases). This CDR3 has 14 residues. The V gene lost 5 bases and the J gene lost 5 bases, with 15 bases spanning the gap. Germline V gene sequence: CDR1 MNHNS, CDR2 SASEGT. CDR3 loop: CASSSSGAGTEAFF. Written as DNA, the CDR3 is TGTGCCAGCAGTTCCAGCGGGGCCGGAACTGAAGCTTTCTTT.

The chain carries TRBV7-6 and TRBJ1-4; 7 positions match TRBD1. The CDR3 sequence is 15 residues long. CDR1 is SGHVS and CDR2 is FNYEAQ in the germline V gene. The V segment lost 2 bases and the J segment 7 bases; nucleotides outside the gene matches: 7. This chain's CDR3 is CASSLRGGEGEKLFF. In nucleotides, the CDR3 is TGTGCCAGCAGCTTAAGAGGGGGCGAGGGTGAAAAACTGTTTTTT.

This sequence joins TRBV11-2 and TRBJ2-5; a possible D gene is TRBD1 (6 bases). The V and J ends lost 1 base and 2 bases respectively, with 11 bases between them. Germline lookup yields CDR1 SGHAT and CDR2 FQNNGV. The CDR3 is made up of 15 amino acids. The CDR3 reads CASSLVWGPQETQYF. The CDR3 nucleotides read TGTGCCAGCAGCTTAGTTTGGGGGCCTCAAGAGACCCAGTACTTC.

This chain connects TRBV2 to TRBJ1-5, with 11 bases fitting TRBD1. This CDR3 has 17 amino acids. The V gene end was trimmed by 0 bases and the J gene end by 7 bases; junction bases not matched to a gene: 8. Germline V CDR1 and CDR2: SNHLY, FYNNEI. In DNA, the CDR3 is TGTGCCAGCAGTGAAGCCCGGACAGGGGGCGGTGGACAGCCCCAGCATTTT. Translated, it gives CASSEARTGGGGQPQHF.

This chain joins TRBV9 and TRBJ2-5; D gene uncertain. V gave up 2 bases and J gave up 5 bases, with 10 bases separating them. This CDR3 is 13 amino acids long. Germline CDR1 SGDLS, CDR2 YYNGEE. Here the CDR3 DNA reads TGTGCCAGCAGCGTTGGGGAATGGGAGACCCAGTACTTC. Translation: CASSVGEWETQYF.

This rearrangement joins TRBV7-8 to TRBJ2-3, with D perhaps TRBD1 or TRBD2 (5 bases each). The ends were cut back, 8 bases at V and 3 bases at J, with 15 bases in the middle. Germline loops: CDR1 SGHVS, CDR2 FQNEAQ. CDR3 length: 14 residues. The CDR3 nucleotides are TGTGCCAGCTTGGGGGTTAGGGAAACAGATACGCAGTATTTT. Amino acids: CASLGVRETDTQYF.

There are a few counts of this clone. V and J are TRBV25-1 and TRBJ2-3; 8 bases are a match to TRBD1. V shed 4 bases, J shed 2 bases, and the junction held 8 bases outside the gene matches. The CDR3 length is 16 residues. Looked up from germline, CDR1 is MGHDK and CDR2 is SYGVNS. The CDR3 region is CASSAWTGISTDTQYF. CDR3 sequence (DNA): TGTGCCAGCAGTGCGTGGACAGGGATCTCCACAGATACGCAGTATTTT.

The chain couples TRBV28 to TRBJ1-1, with TRBD1 matching 9 bases. Trimming removed 5 bases from V and 6 bases from J; junction bases left unmatched: 10. The germline V gene encodes CDR1 MDHEN and CDR2 SYDVKM. The CDR3 length is 15 residues. DNA of the CDR3: TGTGCCAGCAGTCCCTCGGGACAGGGAGGGCCTGAAGCTTTCTTT. Its protein is CASSPSGQGGPEAFF.

The V call is TRBV11-2, the J call TRBJ2-5, with TRBD1 as a possible D gene (6 bases). The V end was cut by 5 bases, the J end by 5 bases, with 15 bases between. The CDR3 runs 14 residues. Germline-derived CDR1 and CDR2 are SGHAT and FQNNGV. CDR3 sequence: CASSVGQPGETQYF. CDR3 bases: TGTGCCAGCAGCGTAGGACAGCCAGGGGAGACCCAGTACTTC.

This clone has just a few counts. The rearrangement joins TRBV9 to TRBJ1-2, with D maybe TRBD1 (5 bases). The CDR3 has 15 residues. The V and J ends lost 1 base and 6 bases respectively, with 16 bases between them. Germline CDR1 and CDR2: SGDLS and YYNGEE. This CDR3 reads CASSVLPGGTDGYTF. CDR3 DNA: TGTGCCAGCAGCGTACTTCCGGGTGGGACGGATGGCTACACCTTC.

This clone was recorded only once. The CDR3 loop is CASSPLGLNEKLFF. In DNA, the CDR3 is TGTGCCAGCTCACCCCTGGGACTTAATGAAAAACTGTTTTTT. The chain has TRBV18 and TRBJ1-4; a weak D match, TRBD1 (5 bases). The V gene lost 3 bases and the J gene lost 4 bases, with 9 bases spanning the gap. The germline CDR1 and CDR2 sequences are KGHSH and LQKENI. CDR3 size: 14 residues.